The sequence of this TCR beta chain was determined in a study of blood T cell repertoires in COVID-19. For the study at large: Sites across the United States, Italy and Spain contributed samples from acute and convalescent COVID-19. PBMCs, B-cell-depleted T cells, or T cells provided the cDNA or gDNA that made up the material.

Original analysis: Scientists estimated how many nucleated cells there were by amplifying reference gene primers. Assay used: immunoSEQ multiplex PCR; TCRdb lists only in-frame clones, some missing. That table gives V, J and clone size, and the DNA gave D and trimming. The profile shows about 100,000 clones, almost 85% of them singletons. Trimming removed 4 bases from V and 6 bases from J; junction bases left unmatched: 6. The germline V gene encodes CDR1 LGHDT and CDR2 YNNKEL (reference sequence). The length of the CDR3 is 13 residues. Sequencing was performed on peripheral blood. The sequence came from a human donor in a cohort sampled during active COVID-19. This chain joins TRBV3-1 (or the pseudogene TRBV3-2) and TRBJ2-7, with 7 positions matching TRBD2. The CDR3 region has the DNA TGTGCCAGCAGCCGCATAAGGGAGGGCGAGCAGTACTTC. Protein product: CASSRIREGEQYF.